Listed here are 11 T cell receptor beta chains from one sample, sequenced in a study of T cell responses to AZD1222 COVID-19 vaccine. Clones were sequenced by immunoSEQ multiplex PCR, and TCRdb holds only the in-frame ones, with some missing. This sample has tens of thousands of clones; more than 65% occur once, and the top ten carry around 20%. The material sequenced was peripheral blood, taken on day 0 of AZD1222 vaccination. The receptors were sampled from an adult in good health.

Written as DNA, the CDR3 is TGTGCCATCAGTGACGGGGGAATGGGGGCAGAGACCCAGTACTTC. Translating it yields CAISDGGMGAETQYF. V gene TRBV10-3 combines with J gene TRBJ2-5; D may match TRBD1 or TRBD2 (6 bases each). Germline CDR1 reads ENHRY; CDR2 reads SYGVKD. V was cut by 3 bases and J by 4 bases, with 15 bases left in between. There are 15 residues in the CDR3.

The chain carries TRBV12-5 and TRBJ1-2, with 10 bases identical to TRBD1. Germline V gene data show CDR1 as LGHNT and CDR2 as FRNRAP. The V and J ends lost 7 bases and 0 bases, in that order; junction bases with no gene match: 11. CDR3 length: 17 amino acids. The CDR3 region has the DNA TGTGCTAGTGTTCTTTCCGGGACAGGGGATACTAACTATGGCTACACCTTC. It yields the protein CASVLSGTGDTNYGYTF.

This clone appeared once. The chain recombines TRBV19 with TRBJ1-1; D may be TRBD1 (5 bases). Germline V CDR1 and CDR2: LNHDA, SQIVND (reference sequence). With 5 bases removed from V and 5 bases from J, the gap between germline ends came to 18 bases. This CDR3 is 15 amino acids long. As DNA, the CDR3 is TGTGCCAGTAGTCCCTCCGACGCCGGGGGTACTGAAGCTTTCTTT. This gives the protein CASSPSDAGGTEAFF.

The rearrangement joins TRBV3-1 (or the pseudogene TRBV3-2) to TRBJ1-5, with TRBD1 matching over 7 bases. The CDR3 has 15 amino acids. V was clipped by 6 bases and J by 0 bases; unmatched bases: 5. Looked up from germline, CDR1 is LGHDT and CDR2 is YNNKEL (reference sequence). CDR3 sequence: CASSPQGFSNQPQHF. The CDR3 nucleotides are TGTGCCAGCAGTCCACAGGGGTTTAGCAATCAGCCCCAGCATTTT.

This chain links TRBV10-1 with TRBJ1-2; 7 bases are a match to TRBD1. Germline V gene sequence: CDR1 WNHNN, CDR2 SYGVQD (reference sequence). This CDR3 is built from 14 residues. Trimming at V came to 8 bases and at J to 5 bases, leaving 11 bases not matched to a gene. In DNA form, the CDR3 reads TGCGCCAGCCCAGGGACAGTCACATCGTATGGCTACACCTTC. It specifies CASPGTVTSYGYTF.

The chain employs TRBV4-1 and TRBJ2-7; D gene ambiguous. Deletions cut 4 bases from V and 4 bases from J, with 11 bases between. Germline values: CDR1 MGHRA, CDR2 YSYEKL. This CDR3 is built from 13 residues. The CDR3 protein is CASSLGRKYEQYF. The CDR3 DNA is TGCGCCAGCAGCCTCGGACGGAAATACGAGCAGTACTTC.

This clone was detected only a few times. The chain combines TRBV14 with TRBJ1-2, with 9 bases aligning to TRBD1. Trimming removed 3 bases from V and 6 bases from J; junction bases left unmatched: 8. This CDR3 contains 15 residues. Germline values: CDR1 SGHDN, CDR2 FVKESK. DNA for the CDR3: TGTGCCAGCAGCCACACCGGGACAGGGAGCGATGGCTACACCTTC. Encoded protein: CASSHTGTGSDGYTF.

CDR3 loop: CASSRPGRSNSPLHF. CDR3 in DNA: TGTGCCAGCAGCCGCCCTGGACGGTCTAATTCACCCCTCCACTTT. The chain is built from TRBV28 and TRBJ1-6; the D is unclear. This CDR3 spans 15 amino acids. Germline-derived CDR1 and CDR2 are MDHEN and SYDVKM. The V and J ends lost 6 bases and 6 bases respectively, with 15 bases between them.

The J gene is TRBJ2-1, the V gene TRBV11-2, with 11 nucleotides matching TRBD2. CDR3 length: 14 residues. J was trimmed by 7 bases and V by 2 bases; bases with no gene match: 1. Germline V gives CDR1 SGHAT, CDR2 FQNNGV. The CDR3 DNA reads as TGTGCCAGCAGCTTACGACTAGCGGGAAATGAGCAGTTCTTC. Amino acids: CASSLRLAGNEQFF.

The chain recombines TRBV3-1 (or the pseudogene TRBV3-2) with TRBJ2-7, with D uncertain. Germline assignment: CDR1 LGHDT and CDR2 YNNKEL (reference sequence). This CDR3 contains 15 residues. The germline V and J ends were trimmed by 4 bases and 0 bases, with 13 bases remaining between them. CDR3 sequence: CASSPEAISSYEQYF. CDR3 sequence (DNA): TGTGCCAGCAGCCCCGAGGCGATTAGCTCCTACGAGCAGTACTTC.

This clone was seen a single time. This chain connects TRBV12-3 or TRBV12-4 to TRBJ1-2; 9 bases line up with TRBD1. The CDR3 covers 13 residues. V trimming: 5 bases; J trimming: 3 bases; junction bases outside the gene matches: 1. CDR3: CASSGQGHYGYTF. CDR3 in DNA: TGTGCCAGCAGTGGACAGGGGCACTATGGCTACACCTTC.